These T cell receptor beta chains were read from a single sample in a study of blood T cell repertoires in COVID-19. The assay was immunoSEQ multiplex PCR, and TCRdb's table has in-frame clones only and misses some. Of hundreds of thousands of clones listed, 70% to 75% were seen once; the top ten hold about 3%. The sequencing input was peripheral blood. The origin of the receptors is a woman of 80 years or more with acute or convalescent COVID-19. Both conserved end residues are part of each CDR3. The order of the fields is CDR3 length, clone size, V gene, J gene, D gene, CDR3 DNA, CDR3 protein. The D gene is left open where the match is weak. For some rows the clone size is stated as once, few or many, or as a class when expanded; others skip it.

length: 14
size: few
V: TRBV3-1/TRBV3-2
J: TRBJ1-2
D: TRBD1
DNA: TGTGCCAGCAGCCGCATGGACAGGGGTTATGGCTACACCTTC
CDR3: CASSRMDRGYGYTF

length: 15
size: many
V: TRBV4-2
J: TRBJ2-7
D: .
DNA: TGTGCCAGCAGCCAAGATAGGCGGGGCTCCTACGAGCAGTACTTC
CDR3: CASSQDRRGSYEQYF

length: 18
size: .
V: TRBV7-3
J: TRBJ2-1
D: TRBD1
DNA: TGTGCCAGCAGCCGAACAGGGATGTCTAGCAGGGGGCTCAATGAGCAGTTCTTC
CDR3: CASSRTGMSSRGLNEQFF

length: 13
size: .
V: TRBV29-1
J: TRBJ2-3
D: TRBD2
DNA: TGCAGCGTTGGACGGGAGGGCACAGATACGCAGTATTTT
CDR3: CSVGREGTDTQYF

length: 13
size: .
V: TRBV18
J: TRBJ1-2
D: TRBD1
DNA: TGTGCCAGCTCATCGCAGGGGGAACTTGGCTACACCTTC
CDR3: CASSSQGELGYTF

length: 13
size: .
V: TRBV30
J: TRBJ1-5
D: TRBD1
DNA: TGTGCCTGGAGTAAGGGGGCTAATCAGCCCCAGCATTTT
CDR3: CAWSKGANQPQHF

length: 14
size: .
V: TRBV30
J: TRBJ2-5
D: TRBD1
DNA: TGTGCCTGGAGTGGGGACAGGGGAGGCGAGACCCAGTACTTC
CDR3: CAWSGDRGGETQYF

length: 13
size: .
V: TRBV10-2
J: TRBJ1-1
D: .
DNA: TGCGCCAGCATGGCAAGGGGAAGGGTTGAAGCTTTCTTT
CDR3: CASMARGRVEAFF

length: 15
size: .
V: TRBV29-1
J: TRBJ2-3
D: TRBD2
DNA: TGCAGCGTTGGGCTGCTAGCGGGAGTGTCAGATACGCAGTATTTT
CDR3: CSVGLLAGVSDTQYF

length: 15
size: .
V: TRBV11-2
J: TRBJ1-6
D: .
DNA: TGTGCCAGCAGCCTCCGGGGGATCGGGTACTCACCCCTCCACTTT
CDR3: CASSLRGIGYSPLHF

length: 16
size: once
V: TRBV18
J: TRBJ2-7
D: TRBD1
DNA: TGTGCCAGCTCACTAAACCGGGACAGGTCCTCCTACGAGCAGTACTTC
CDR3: CASSLNRDRSSYEQYF

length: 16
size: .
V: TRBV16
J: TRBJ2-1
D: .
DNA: TGTGCCAGCAACCTTCCGATGGGGGGCTCCTACAATGAGCAGTTCTTC
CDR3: CASNLPMGGSYNEQFF

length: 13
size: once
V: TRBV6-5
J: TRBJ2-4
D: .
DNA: TGTGCCAGCCGGCGCGGGCAGGGGTTAATTCAGTACTTC
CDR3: CASRRGQGLIQYF

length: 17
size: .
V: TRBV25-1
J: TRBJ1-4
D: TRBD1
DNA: TGTGCCAGCAGCTCCCCCTTCCAGGGACAGGGAAGGGAAAAACTGTTTTTT
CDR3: CASSSPFQGQGREKLFF

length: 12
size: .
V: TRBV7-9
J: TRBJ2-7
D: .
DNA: TGTGCCAGCAGCTTAAGCACCTCCGAGCAGTACTTC
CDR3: CASSLSTSEQYF

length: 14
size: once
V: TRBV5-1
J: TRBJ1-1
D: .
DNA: TGCGCCAGCAGCTTGGGGGGCTCGGTCACTGAAGCTTTCTTT
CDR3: CASSLGGSVTEAFF

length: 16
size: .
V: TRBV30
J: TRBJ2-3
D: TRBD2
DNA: TGTGCCTGGATCCAACGGACTAGCGGGAGGGCAGATACGCAGTATTTT
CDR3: CAWIQRTSGRADTQYF

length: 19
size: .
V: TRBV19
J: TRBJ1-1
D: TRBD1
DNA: TGTGCCAGTAGTATAGACCGGGGGTGGACAGGGGGTACGAACACTGAAGCTTTCTTT
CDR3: CASSIDRGWTGGTNTEAFF

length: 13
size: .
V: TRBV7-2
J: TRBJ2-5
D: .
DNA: TGTGCCAGCAGCCCCAGGGTGGGGGAGACCCAGTACTTC
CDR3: CASSPRVGETQYF

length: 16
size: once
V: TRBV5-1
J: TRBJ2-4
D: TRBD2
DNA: TGCGCCAGCAGCTCAAATAGCGGGGGAGCTAAAAACATTCAGTACTTC
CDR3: CASSSNSGGAKNIQYF

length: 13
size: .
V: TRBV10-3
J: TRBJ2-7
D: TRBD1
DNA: TGTGCCATCAGTGAAGACAGGGCTTACGAGCAGTACTTC
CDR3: CAISEDRAYEQYF

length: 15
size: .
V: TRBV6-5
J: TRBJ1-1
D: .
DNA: TGTGCCAGCAGGCCCCTTCACTCCATGAACACTGAAGCTTTCTTT
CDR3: CASRPLHSMNTEAFF